This T cell receptor beta chain was sequenced during a study of blood T cell repertoires in COVID-19. Study in general: Donors in the United States, Italy and Spain gave samples during acute or convalescent COVID-19. Sample material is recorded as cDNA or gDNA derived from T cells, B-cell-depleted T cells, or PBMCs.

Authors' processing steps: How many nucleated cells were present was estimated from reference gene primer amplification. The table came from immunoSEQ multiplex PCR; TCRdb's copy has only in-frame clones and leaves some out. The V and J calls and clone size are taken from that table; D and trimming were inferred from the DNA. The data show over 120,000 clones, roughly four fifths seen once. The CDR3 is 16 residues long. Trimming took 1 base from V and 5 from J, leaving 15 bases between them. Germline assignment: CDR1 SEHNR and CDR2 FQNEAQ (reference sequence). Sequenced sample: peripheral blood. This clonotype was obtained from a woman aged 80 or over with active or convalescent COVID-19. J is TRBJ2-1 and V is TRBV7-9; D perhaps matches TRBD1 (5 bases). The CDR3 nucleotides are TGTGCCAGCAGCTTAGGCCCAGGGCGACCTGACAATGAGCAGTTCTTC. It encodes CASSLGPGRPDNEQFF.